The 20 T cell receptor beta chains in this list originate from one sample, sequenced in a study of beta chain features in type 1 diabetes. The sequenced template was cDNA made from the entire isolated RNA. Data came from immunoSEQ multiplex PCR; TCRdb stores just in-frame clones and leaves some out. The sample carries hundreds of thousands of clones, 15% recorded once. Sequencing was done on a sample of naive CD4+ T cells from blood. The receptors stem from a man younger than 35 in good health.

This chain connects TRBV6-6 to TRBJ2-7; D remains ambiguous. Germline V CDR1 and CDR2: MNHNY, SVGAGI (reference sequence). V lost 2 bases, J lost 9 bases, and 8 bases lay in between. The CDR3 covers 11 residues. CDR3 nucleotides: TGTGCCAGCAGTTACGGGTCGCGGCAGTACTTC. It specifies CASSYGSRQYF.

Here the CDR3 DNA reads TGTGCCAGCAGCTGGGGACAGAACACCGGGGAGCTGTTTTTT. Translation gives CASSWGQNTGELFF. J is TRBJ2-2 and V is TRBV5-4; D possibly corresponds to TRBD1 (6 bases). Germline lookup yields CDR1 SGHNT and CDR2 YYREEE (reference sequence). The V end was cut by 3 bases, the J end by 1 base, with 7 bases between. This CDR3 contains 14 residues.

The V call is TRBV29-1, the J call TRBJ1-5; possibly TRBD1 for D (5 bases). V lost 2 bases and J 4 bases, leaving 12 bases between the germline ends. Germline-derived CDR1 and CDR2 are SQVTM and ANQGSEA. This CDR3 contains 14 residues. As DNA, the CDR3 is TGCAGCGTTGAATCAGGGTTGGGTAATCAGCCCCAGCATTTT. Translation gives CSVESGLGNQPQHF.

This clone was counted once. The chain is built from TRBV11-2 and TRBJ2-7, with D maybe TRBD1 (5 bases). Germline CDR1 is SGHAT and CDR2 is FQNNGV. There are 15 residues in the CDR3. The V end was cut by 1 base, the J end by 0 bases, with 10 bases between. The CDR3 DNA reads TGTGCCAGCAGCTTAGCGCCAGGGCCCTCCTACGAGCAGTACTTC. It is translated as CASSLAPGPSYEQYF.

The V gene is TRBV5-1, the J gene TRBJ2-2; D could derive from TRBD1 or TRBD2 (6 bases each). The CDR3 runs to 15 residues. The germline CDR1 and CDR2 sequences are SGHRS and YFSETQ. Trimming removed 4 bases from V and 4 bases from J, with 14 bases in between. CDR3 loop: CASSESGAGTGELFF. CDR3 DNA sequence: TGCGCCAGCAGCGAGTCGGGGGCAGGCACCGGGGAGCTGTTTTTT.

J is TRBJ2-3 and V is TRBV10-3; D is perhaps TRBD2 (6 bases). Germline values: CDR1 ENHRY, CDR2 SYGVKD. The CDR3 totals 14 residues. Between the trimmed V and J ends, which lost 9 bases and 2 bases, there was a span of 15 bases. CDR3 sequence (DNA): TGTGCCATGGGATATAGCGGTATCACAGATACGCAGTATTTT. It specifies CAMGYSGITDTQYF.

A few counts support this clone. The V call is TRBV5-6, the J call TRBJ1-6; TRBD1 aligns across 11 bases. V was clipped by 1 base and J by 0 bases; unmatched bases: 3. The CDR3 is made up of 18 amino acids. Germline V lookup: CDR1 SGHDT, CDR2 YYEEEE. CDR3 protein: CASSLRDRGFSYNSPLHF. In DNA, the CDR3 is TGTGCCAGCAGCTTGCGGGACAGGGGGTTCTCCTATAATTCACCCCTCCACTTT.

The genes are TRBV28 and TRBJ2-4, with 7 bases identical to TRBD1. The CDR3 contains 19 residues. J was trimmed by 0 bases and V by 5 bases; bases with no gene match: 16. Germline values: CDR1 MDHEN, CDR2 SYDVKM. The CDR3, as DNA: TGTGCCAGCAGTCCCAGACAGGGTCTTTCCATTCTAGCCAAAAACATTCAGTACTTC. Its translation is CASSPRQGLSILAKNIQYF.

This chain links TRBV15 with TRBJ1-3; 7 bases agree with TRBD1. The germline CDR1 and CDR2 sequences are LNHNV and YYDKDF (reference sequence). CDR3 length equals 15 residues. Trimming removed 6 bases from V and 2 bases from J; junction bases left unmatched: 7. Written as DNA, the CDR3 is TGTGCCACCAGTAGGAGACAGGGAGCTGGAAACACCATATATTTT. Its translation: CATSRRQGAGNTIYF.

The CDR3: CASSLLAGLFSYNEQFF. CDR3 sequence (DNA): TGTGCCAGCAGCTTACTAGCCGGGTTGTTCTCCTACAATGAGCAGTTCTTC. This chain connects TRBV11-2 to TRBJ2-1; weak D call: TRBD2 (5 bases). Per germline, CDR1 SGHAT and CDR2 FQNNGV. Trimming took off 2 bases at V and 0 bases at J, with 14 bases between the two ends. The CDR3 covers 17 residues.

The table lists this clone with a few counts. The gene calls are TRBV15 and TRBJ2-7, with 7 bases identical to TRBD2. Germline CDR1 LNHNV, CDR2 YYDKDF (reference sequence). The trim removed 6 bases at V and 2 bases at J, leaving 4 bases unmatched. The CDR3 has 13 amino acids. The DNA of the CDR3 is TGTGCCACCAGATTGGGAGGGACCTACGAGCAGTACTTC. It specifies CATRLGGTYEQYF.

This clone was seen only a few times. The chain carries TRBV7-9 and TRBJ1-4, with D hard to call. CDR3 length: 13 residues. Germline values: CDR1 SEHNR, CDR2 FQNEAQ (reference sequence). Between the trimmed V and J ends, which lost 2 bases and 2 bases, there was a span of 3 bases. This CDR3 is CASSLSTNEKLFF. CDR3 DNA sequence: TGTGCCAGCAGCTTAAGCACTAATGAAAAACTGTTTTTT.

Only one count was recorded for this clone. CDR3 nucleotides: TGTGCCTGGACCTCAAGGGAGGCGCAGTTCTTC. Its translation is CAWTSREAQFF. The chain employs TRBV30 and TRBJ2-1; D might be TRBD2 (6 bases). The CDR3 consists of 11 residues. V was clipped by 4 bases and J by 12 bases, with 13 bases between them. CDR1 is GTSNPN and CDR2 is SVGIG in the germline V gene (reference sequence).

This clone was counted between two and nine times. The V gene is TRBV7-2, the J gene TRBJ1-1, with 10 bases lining up with TRBD1. Trimming took 3 bases from V and 4 from J; bases not matched to a gene: 2. The CDR3 loop spans 14 amino acids. From germline, CDR1 is SGHTA and CDR2 FQGNSA. This CDR3 reads CASSLGQGFTEAFF. The CDR3 nucleotides read TGTGCCAGCAGCTTGGGACAGGGGTTCACTGAAGCTTTCTTT.

The genes are TRBV4-3 and TRBJ1-1, with D possibly matching TRBD1 (5 bases). The CDR3 has 15 residues. V was cut by 1 base and J by 4 bases, with 13 bases left in between. Germline CDR1 LGHNA, CDR2 YSLEER. The CDR3 DNA reads TGCGCCAGCAGCCAAGCCCCAAACGGGGGCACTGAAGCTTTCTTT. This codes for CASSQAPNGGTEAFF.

Of note for this clone: The same CDR3 can be traced to other DNA sequences in this sample. The CDR3 protein is CASSPRGLAGARYNEQFF. CDR3 coding DNA: TGCGCCAGCAGCCCCCGAGGTCTAGCGGGGGCCCGTTACAATGAGCAGTTCTTC. The gene calls are TRBV5-1 and TRBJ2-1; 10 nucleotides agree with TRBD2. Germline lookup yields CDR1 SGHRS and CDR2 YFSETQ. V lost 4 bases and J lost 4; bases outside the gene matches: 14. This CDR3 contains 18 residues.

The genes are TRBV30 and TRBJ1-4; no clear D. Between the trimmed V and J ends, which lost 3 bases and 3 bases, there was a span of 5 bases. The germline V gene has CDR1 GTSNPN and CDR2 SVGIG (reference sequence). The CDR3 runs to 12 residues. CDR3 region: CAWRYPNEKLFF. DNA of the CDR3: TGTGCCTGGAGGTATCCTAATGAAAAACTGTTTTTT.

This clone was counted between two and nine times. The chain carries TRBV7-2 and TRBJ2-1; 7 bases map to TRBD1. This CDR3 spans 15 amino acids. Germline trimming cut 5 bases from V and 3 bases from J; bases unmatched to any gene: 7. Per the germline V gene, CDR1 is SGHTA and CDR2 is FQGNSA. The CDR3 region has the DNA TGTGCCAGCAGCCCCGTCGACAGGGTCTACAATGAGCAGTTCTTC. Its protein product is CASSPVDRVYNEQFF.

The chain recombines TRBV7-9 with TRBJ1-3, with TRBD1 as a possible D gene (6 bases). V lost 6 bases and J 7 bases, leaving 13 bases between the germline ends. The CDR3 is 13 amino acids. Germline values: CDR1 SEHNR, CDR2 FQNEAQ (reference sequence). In DNA, the CDR3 is TGTGCCAGCAGTCAAGCGGGGGCGAACACCATATATTTT. Protein sequence: CASSQAGANTIYF.

This clone has only a few counts. This rearrangement joins TRBV23-1 to TRBJ1-3, with D perhaps matching TRBD1 (5 bases). TRBV23-1 is filed as an ORF, its function uncertain. Trimming stripped 8 bases from V and 0 bases from J, with 17 bases between. This CDR3 has 16 amino acids. CDR3 sequence (DNA): TGCGCCAGCTGGGTGCAGGGACCGCCCTCTGGAAACACCATATATTTT. It yields the protein CASWVQGPPSGNTIYF.